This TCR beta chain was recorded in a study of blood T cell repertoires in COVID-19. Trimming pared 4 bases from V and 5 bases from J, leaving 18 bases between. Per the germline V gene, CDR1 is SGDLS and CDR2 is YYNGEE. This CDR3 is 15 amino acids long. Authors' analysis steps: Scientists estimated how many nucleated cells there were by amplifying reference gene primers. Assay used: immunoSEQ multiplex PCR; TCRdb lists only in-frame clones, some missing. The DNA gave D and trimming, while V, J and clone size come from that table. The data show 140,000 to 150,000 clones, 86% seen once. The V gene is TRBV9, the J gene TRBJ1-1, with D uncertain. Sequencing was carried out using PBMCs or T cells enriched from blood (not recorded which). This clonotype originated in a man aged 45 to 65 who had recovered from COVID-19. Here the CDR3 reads CASSSTLQGGTEAFF. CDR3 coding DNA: TGTGCCAGCAGCTCCACACTTCAAGGCGGAACTGAAGCTTTCTTT. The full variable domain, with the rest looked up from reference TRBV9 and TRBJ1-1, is DSGVTQTPKHLITATGQRVTLRCSPRSGDLSVYWYQQSLDQGLQFLIQYYNGEERAKGNILERFSAQQFPDLHSELNLSSLELGDSALYFCASSSTLQGGTEAFFGQGTRLTVV.